Below, one T cell receptor (beta chain) is given with its context. The data originate from a study of shared clonotypes between healthy human individuals. The CDR3 has 14 amino acids. V lost 0 bases and J 5 bases, leaving 10 bases between the germline ends. The germline gives CDR1 WNHNN, CDR2 SYGVQD (reference sequence). Study donors comprised healthy, HIV-negative adults devoid of recent acute infection or vaccination. Subsets obtained from CD4+ cells comprised CD45RA+ naive and CD45RA-negative memory cells. The repertoire was sequenced with immunoSEQ multiplex PCR; TCRdb's copy has only in-frame clones and lacks some. The sample has approximately 1.5 million clones; 98% are singletons.

The J gene is TRBJ1-1, the V gene TRBV10-1; D is unclear. This clonotype was sampled from a man aged 25 to 40 in good health. Sequences were obtained from naive CD4+ T cells sorted from blood. As to subset: CD45RA+ positively selected. The CDR3: CASSESPEGTEAFF. The CDR3 DNA follows: TGCGCCAGCAGTGAGTCGCCTGAGGGAACTGAAGCTTTCTTT.